These T cell receptor beta chains were read from a single sample in a study of T cells and Merkel cell carcinoma outcomes. Assay used: immunoSEQ multiplex PCR; TCRdb lists only in-frame clones, some missing. This sample has fewer than 5,500 clones, with 92% found just once. Sequenced input: tumor tissue from Merkel cell carcinoma. All receptors come from a human donor with Merkel cell carcinoma. The CDR3 runs from the conserved cysteine through the conserved F or W. The D gene is left open where the match is weak. Some rows have no size entry. The others give once, few or many, or a class for an expanded clone.

NA	TRBV7-8	NA	TRBJ2-7	CASSPDRAGYEQYF	TGTGCCAGCAGCCCTGACCGAGCCGGCTACGAGCAGTACTTC
NA	TRBV9	NA	TRBJ1-2	CASSVEGQALYGYTF	TGTGCCAGCAGCGTAGAGGGTCAAGCCCTTTATGGCTACACCTTC
NA	TRBV5-1	TRBD1	TRBJ1-1	CASRDRAGSEAFF	TGCGCCAGCAGGGACAGGGCGGGCTCTGAAGCTTTCTTT
once	TRBV5-4	NA	TRBJ2-1	CASNFKGGSYNEQFF	TGTGCCAGCAACTTTAAGGGGGGCTCCTACAATGAGCAGTTCTTC
few	TRBV15	NA	TRBJ1-5	CATSRDYGQPQHF	TGTGCCACCAGCAGAGATTACGGTCAGCCCCAGCATTTT
NA	TRBV28	TRBD1	TRBJ2-7	CASRKGGAEYF	TGTGCCAGCAGAAAAGGGGGCGCGGAGTACTTC
NA	TRBV4-1	TRBD1	TRBJ2-7	CASSHWTGEDEQYF	TGCGCCAGCAGCCATTGGACAGGCGAAGACGAGCAGTACTTC
once	TRBV5-5	TRBD2	TRBJ2-1	CASSLTSGRWDEQFF	TGTGCCAGCAGCCTAACTAGCGGGAGATGGGATGAGCAGTTCTTC
NA	TRBV9	NA	TRBJ2-1	CASTPNPGYNEQFF	TGTGCCAGCACCCCCAACCCGGGTTACAATGAGCAGTTCTTC
NA	TRBV28	TRBD2	TRBJ2-6	CASRVVGTTGANVLTF	TGTGCCAGCAGGGTCGTAGGGACTACTGGGGCCAACGTCCTGACTTTC
NA	TRBV19	TRBD1	TRBJ1-6	CASSMPQGAYNSPLHF	TGTGCCAGTAGTATGCCCCAGGGGGCTTATAATTCACCCCTCCACTTT
NA	TRBV28	NA	TRBJ1-1	CASQVRETEAFF	TGTGCCAGCCAAGTCAGGGAAACTGAAGCTTTCTTT
NA	TRBV2	NA	TRBJ2-5	CASSADYLQETQYF	TGTGCCAGCAGTGCTGACTACCTACAAGAGACCCAGTACTTC
NA	TRBV29-1	NA	TRBJ1-2	CSVEALPTVGNTF	TGCAGCGTTGAAGCCCTACCGACAGTTGGAAACACCTTC
NA	TRBV6-5	NA	TRBJ2-2	CASSYSVGAGELFF	TGTGCCAGCAGTTACTCGGTGGGGGCCGGGGAGCTGTTTTTT
NA	TRBV5-1	NA	TRBJ1-2	CASSLASDNYGYTF	TGCGCCAGCAGCTTGGCCTCGGACAACTATGGCTACACCTTC
NA	TRBV5-1	NA	TRBJ1-2	CASSPGYGYTF	TGCGCCAGCAGCCCAGGTTATGGCTACACCTTC
NA	TRBV5-1	NA	TRBJ2-7	CASSLWGAGEQYF	TGCGCCAGCAGCCTCTGGGGAGCTGGCGAGCAGTACTTC
NA	TRBV7-9	NA	TRBJ2-1	CASSFLGRGPTYNEQFF	TGTGCCAGCAGCTTCCTGGGCCGTGGCCCTACCTACAATGAGCAGTTCTTC
NA	TRBV12-5	NA	TRBJ1-1	CASGLDGNTEAFF	TGTGCTAGTGGTCTCGACGGTAACACTGAAGCTTTCTTT
NA	TRBV19	TRBD2	TRBJ2-3	CASSITSGGSDTQYF	TGTGCCAGTAGTATCACTAGCGGGGGGTCAGATACGCAGTATTTT
NA	TRBV18	TRBD1	TRBJ2-6	CASSLRQGWGSGANVLTF	TGTGCCAGCTCACTACGACAGGGTTGGGGCTCTGGGGCCAACGTCCTGACTTTC
NA	TRBV27	NA	TRBJ2-3	CASSLVPMRRKAQYF	TGTGCCAGCAGTTTAGTCCCGATGCGGCGGAAGGCGCAGTATTTT
NA	TRBV2	TRBD1	TRBJ1-2	CASRGQGVDGYTF	TGTGCCAGCAGGGGACAGGGAGTCGATGGCTACACCTTC
NA	TRBV11-2	NA	TRBJ2-5	CASSQLANQETQYF	TGTGCCAGCAGCCAATTAGCGAACCAAGAGACCCAGTACTTC
NA	TRBV4-1	TRBD1	TRBJ1-3	CASSPRTGSSSGNTIYF	TGCGCCAGCAGCCCACGGACAGGTTCGAGCTCTGGAAACACCATATATTTT
NA	TRBV18	NA	TRBJ2-4	CASAPRSSNIQYF	TGTGCCAGCGCCCCACGTTCATCAAACATTCAGTACTTC
NA	TRBV27	NA	TRBJ2-3	CASSLWGVSTDTQYF	TGTGCCAGCAGTTTATGGGGAGTCAGCACAGATACGCAGTATTTT
NA	TRBV18	NA	TRBJ2-7	CASSPETSSYEQYF	TGTGCCAGCTCACCCGAGACAAGTTCCTACGAGCAGTACTTC
few	TRBV4-3	TRBD1	TRBJ1-2	CASSQDLGKQGNGYTF	TGCGCCAGCAGCCAAGATCTCGGGAAACAGGGGAATGGCTACACCTTC
once	TRBV25-1	TRBD2	TRBJ2-1	CASSDSTSGRWDEQFF	TGTGCCAGCAGTGACTCGACTAGCGGGAGATGGGATGAGCAGTTCTTC
NA	TRBV15	TRBD1	TRBJ2-7	CATSPNHRGLNEQYF	TGTGCCACCAGCCCTAACCACAGGGGGCTAAACGAGCAGTACTTC
NA	TRBV11-2	NA	TRBJ2-3	CASRPIGHLSTDTQYF	TGTGCCAGCAGGCCCATCGGACACCTATCCACAGATACGCAGTATTTT